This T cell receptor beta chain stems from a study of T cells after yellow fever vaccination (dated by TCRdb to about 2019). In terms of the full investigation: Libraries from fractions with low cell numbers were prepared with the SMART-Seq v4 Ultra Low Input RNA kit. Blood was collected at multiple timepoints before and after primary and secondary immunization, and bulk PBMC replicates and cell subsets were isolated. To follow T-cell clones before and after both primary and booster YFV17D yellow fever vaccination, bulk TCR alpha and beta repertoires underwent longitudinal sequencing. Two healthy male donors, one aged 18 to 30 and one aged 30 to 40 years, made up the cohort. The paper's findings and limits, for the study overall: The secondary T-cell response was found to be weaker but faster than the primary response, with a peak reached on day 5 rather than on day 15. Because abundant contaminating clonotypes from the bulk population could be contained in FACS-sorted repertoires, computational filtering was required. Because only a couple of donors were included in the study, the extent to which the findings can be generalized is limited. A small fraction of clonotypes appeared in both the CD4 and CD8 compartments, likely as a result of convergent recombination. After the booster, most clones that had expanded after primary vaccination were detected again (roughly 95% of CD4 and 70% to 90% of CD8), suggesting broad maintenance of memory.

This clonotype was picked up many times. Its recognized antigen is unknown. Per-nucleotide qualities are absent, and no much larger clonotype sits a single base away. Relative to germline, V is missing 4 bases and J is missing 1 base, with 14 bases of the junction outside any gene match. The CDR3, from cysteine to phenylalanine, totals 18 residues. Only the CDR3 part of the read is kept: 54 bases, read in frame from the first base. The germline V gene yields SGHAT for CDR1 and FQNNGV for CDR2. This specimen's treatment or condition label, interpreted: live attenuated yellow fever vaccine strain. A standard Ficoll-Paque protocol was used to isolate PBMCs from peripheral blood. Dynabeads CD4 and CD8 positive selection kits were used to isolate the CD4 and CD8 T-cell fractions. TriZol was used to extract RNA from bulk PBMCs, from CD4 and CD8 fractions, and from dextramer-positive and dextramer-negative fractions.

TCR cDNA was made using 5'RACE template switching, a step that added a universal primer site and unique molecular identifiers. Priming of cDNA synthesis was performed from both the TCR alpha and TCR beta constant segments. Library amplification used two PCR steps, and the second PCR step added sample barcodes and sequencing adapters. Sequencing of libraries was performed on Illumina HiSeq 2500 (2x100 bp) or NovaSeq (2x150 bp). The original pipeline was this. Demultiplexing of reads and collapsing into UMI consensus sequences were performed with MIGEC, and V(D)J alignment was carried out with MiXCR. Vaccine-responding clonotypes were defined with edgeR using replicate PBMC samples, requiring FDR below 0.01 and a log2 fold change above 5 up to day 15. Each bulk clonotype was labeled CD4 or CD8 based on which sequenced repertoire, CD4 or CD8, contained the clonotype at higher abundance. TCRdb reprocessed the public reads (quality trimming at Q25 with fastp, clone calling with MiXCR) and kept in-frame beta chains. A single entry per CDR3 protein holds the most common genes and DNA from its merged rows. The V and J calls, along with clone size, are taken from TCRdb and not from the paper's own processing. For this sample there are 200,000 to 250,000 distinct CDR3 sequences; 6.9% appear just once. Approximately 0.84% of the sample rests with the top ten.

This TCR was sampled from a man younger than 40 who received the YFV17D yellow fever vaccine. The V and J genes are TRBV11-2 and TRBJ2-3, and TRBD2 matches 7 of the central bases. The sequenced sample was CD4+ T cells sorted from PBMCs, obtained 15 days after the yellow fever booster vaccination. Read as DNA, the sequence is TGTGCCAGCAGCTACAGTGCCGGGACTAACCCCCGCACAGATACGCAGTATTTT. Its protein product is CASSYSAGTNPRTDTQYF.